Following are 25 T cell receptor beta chains from one sample sequenced in a study of graft-versus-host responses after intestinal transplantation (dated by TCRdb to the early 2020s). In light of the paper, this sample's time point label describes: cells obtained before transplantation from donor or recipient. Their antigen targets remain unknown. Libraries were made using the immunoSEQ multiplex PCR assay. This immuneACCESS table, as held by TCRdb, lists in-frame sequences with V and J called but not all clones. Of the missing ones, under half trace to an unresolved V gene in checked studies; the others have no known cause. This sample has over 100,000 clones in its table, and approximately 93% of those were observed once. The biggest ten clones account for roughly 1% of the sample. The specimen was unstimulated CD8+ T cells sorted from spleen or lymph node cells, collected before transplant. The receptors stem from a human donor who was the organ donor for an intestinal transplant.

Only one count was recorded for this clone. The chain joins TRBV28 to TRBJ2-7, with D possibly matching TRBD1 (5 bases). V lost 6 bases, J lost 3 bases, and 21 bases lay in between. The CDR3 is 16 residues long. Germline V gene data show CDR1 as MDHEN and CDR2 as SYDVKM. For the CDR3, the DNA is TGTGCCAGCAGCCAGATCTCTCTCCAGGGAATCTACGAGCAGTACTTC. Residues: CASSQISLQGIYEQYF.

CDR3 protein: CASSQDFGGGQAGELFF. Written as DNA, the CDR3 is TGTGCCAGCAGCCAAGATTTCGGGGGAGGGCAAGCCGGGGAGCTGTTTTTT. This chain links TRBV4-2 with TRBJ2-2; 7 nucleotides agree with TRBD2. Germline CDR1 LGHNA, CDR2 YNFKEQ. The CDR3 extends over 17 amino acids. V lost 0 bases and J lost 6; bases outside the gene matches: 10.

V is TRBV29-1 and J is TRBJ2-3, with 8 nucleotides matching TRBD2. This CDR3 spans 14 amino acids. Germline assignment: CDR1 SQVTM and CDR2 ANQGSEA. J was trimmed by 2 bases and V by 4 bases; bases with no gene match: 5. CDR3 sequence (DNA): TGCAGCGTTGCGGTAGCGGGACACACAGATACGCAGTATTTT. This codes for CSVAVAGHTDTQYF.

The chain couples TRBV4-1 to TRBJ2-5; D gene ambiguous. This CDR3 has 16 residues. V shed 4 bases and J shed 4 bases, with 19 bases lying between them. The germline gives CDR1 MGHRA, CDR2 YSYEKL. The CDR3 DNA follows: TGCGCCAGCAGCCTGAAGCCGGGCCCCAGCACAGAGACCCAGTACTTC. Translated: CASSLKPGPSTETQYF.

CDR3 region: CASSLRGSSYNEQFF. The CDR3 nucleotides are TGTGCCAGCAGCTTACGAGGGAGCTCCTACAATGAGCAGTTCTTC. The chain carries TRBV7-8 and TRBJ2-1; D is perhaps TRBD2 (5 bases). The CDR3 is 15 residues long. Trimming stripped 2 bases from V and 0 bases from J, with 8 bases between. Looked up from germline, CDR1 is SGHVS and CDR2 is FQNEAQ.

The V call is TRBV7-6, the J call TRBJ2-1, with TRBD2 as a possible D gene (5 bases). The CDR3 consists of 12 residues. Germline V gene lookup returns CDR1 SGHVS and CDR2 FNYEAQ. V lost 5 bases and J 7 bases, leaving 9 bases between the germline ends. The CDR3 DNA reads TGTGCCAGCAGCCCAGCGGTGAATGAGCAGTTCTTC. Residues: CASSPAVNEQFF.

This rearrangement joins TRBV6-1 to TRBJ1-5, with a possible D match to TRBD1 (6 bases). V lost 4 bases, J lost 2 bases, and 6 bases lay in between. CDR1 and CDR2 from the germline V gene are MNHNS and SASEGT. The CDR3 length is 13 residues. CDR3 nucleotides: TGTGCCAGCAGTGGGACAGGCAATCAGCCCCAGCATTTT. This sequence encodes CASSGTGNQPQHF.

CDR3 nucleotides: TGTGCCATCAGGATGACCGCTTCCTCCTATGGCTACACCTTC. It specifies CAIRMTASSYGYTF. J is TRBJ1-2 and V is TRBV10-3; D unresolved. Germline loops: CDR1 ENHRY, CDR2 SYGVKD. V lost 6 bases to trimming and J lost 4 bases, with 15 bases between them. CDR3 length: 14 amino acids.

The chain is built from TRBV9 and TRBJ2-6; 13 bases are shared with TRBD2. CDR1 and CDR2 (germline): SGDLS, YYNGEE. This CDR3 has 18 residues. Unmatched junction bases numbered 4, after V lost 2 bases and J lost 2 bases. In DNA, the CDR3 is TGTGCCAGCAGCGTCTCCGGACTAGCGGGAGCTGGGGCCAACGTCCTGACTTTC. It encodes CASSVSGLAGAGANVLTF.

The chain recombines TRBV5-6 with TRBJ2-1, with D perhaps matching TRBD2 (5 bases). The V end lost 2 bases, the J end lost 4 bases, and 13 bases lay between the germline ends. Germline V gene data show CDR1 as SGHDT and CDR2 as YYEEEE. The CDR3 sequence is 15 residues long. The DNA for the CDR3 is TGTGCCAGCAGCTTAACCGAGGGCACGTACAATGAGCAGTTCTTC. Translation: CASSLTEGTYNEQFF.

The chain joins TRBV6-1 to TRBJ1-2; D possibly corresponds to TRBD1 (5 bases). The CDR3 has 13 residues. The germline V gene encodes CDR1 MNHNS and CDR2 SASEGT. V was pared by 6 bases and J by 6 bases, with 14 bases between. The CDR3 DNA reads TGTGCCAGCAGCCCGGGACTTGCCGATGGCTACACCTTC. Protein sequence: CASSPGLADGYTF.

This chain links TRBV30 with TRBJ1-2, with 8 positions matching TRBD1. J gave up 1 base and V 4 bases, and 5 bases lay outside the gene matches. Germline V gene lookup returns CDR1 GTSNPN and CDR2 SVGIG (reference sequence). The CDR3 runs to 14 residues. The CDR3 here is CAWTGGGFNYGYTF. The CDR3 nucleotides are TGTGCCTGGACAGGGGGCGGATTTAACTATGGCTACACCTTC.

The chain employs TRBV27 and TRBJ2-1; the D gene is possibly TRBD2 (6 bases). The CDR3 runs to 16 residues. V lost 8 bases, J lost 4 bases, and 21 bases lay in between. CDR1 MNHEY and CDR2 SMNVEV come from the germline V gene (reference sequence). The chain's CDR3 is CASRHLGLGGYNEQFF. DNA for the CDR3: TGTGCCAGCCGCCACCTGGGACTTGGGGGTTACAATGAGCAGTTCTTC.

This chain connects TRBV4-3 to TRBJ2-1, with D possibly being TRBD1 or TRBD2 (5 bases each). Germline V gene sequence: CDR1 LGHNA, CDR2 YSLEER. Trimming pared 0 bases from V and 0 bases from J, leaving 9 bases between. The CDR3 consists of 16 residues. The CDR3 protein is CASSQDKGSSYNEQFF. CDR3 in DNA: TGCGCCAGCAGCCAAGATAAGGGGAGCTCCTACAATGAGCAGTTCTTC.

This rearrangement joins TRBV7-3 to TRBJ2-1, with a possible D match to TRBD2 (6 bases). The V gene lost 6 bases and the J gene lost 0 bases, with 12 bases spanning the gap. The CDR3 consists of 15 residues. CDR1 and CDR2 (germline): SGHTA, FQGTGA. CDR3 DNA sequence: TGTGCCAGCAGTTCTAGCGCGAGCTCCTACAATGAGCAGTTCTTC. Translation: CASSSSASSYNEQFF. Variable domain in full (rest from reference TRBV7-3 and TRBJ2-1): GAGVSQTPSNKVTEKGKYVELRCDPISGHTALYWYRQSLGQGPEFLIYFQGTGAADDSGLPNDRFFAVRPEGSVSTLKIQRTERGDSAVYLCASSSSASSYNEQFFGPGTRLTVL.

V is TRBV27 and J is TRBJ2-5; D is uncertain. The CDR3 loop spans 13 amino acids. Deletions cut 6 bases from V and 5 bases from J, with 13 bases between. Germline CDR1 and CDR2: MNHEY and SMNVEV (reference sequence). As DNA, the CDR3 is TGTGCCAGCAGCCTCGCACTGAGGGAGACCCAGTACTTC. This translates into CASSLALRETQYF.

The CDR3 DNA is TGTGCCAGCAGCGGAGGGACACACAATGAGCAGTTCTTC. Translated, it gives CASSGGTHNEQFF. The genes are TRBV6-5 and TRBJ2-1; TRBD1 or TRBD2 may be the D gene (6 bases each). This CDR3 contains 13 residues. Trimming removed 6 bases from V and 5 bases from J, with 11 bases in between. Germline V gives CDR1 MNHEY, CDR2 SVGAGI.

V usage is TRBV7-9 and J usage is TRBJ1-2; possibly TRBD1 for D (6 bases). Germline CDR1 is SEHNR and CDR2 is FQNEAQ (reference sequence). The CDR3 is made up of 15 amino acids. V gave up 4 bases and J gave up 4 bases, with 16 bases separating them. CDR3 coding DNA: TGTGCCAGCAGCTCCATTACGGGGGCGGTCTATGGCTACACCTTC. Protein product: CASSSITGAVYGYTF.

Comments on this clone: Other DNA sequences in the sample encode the same CDR3. V is TRBV27 and J is TRBJ2-1; D not resolved. V was cut by 7 bases and J by 6 bases, with 13 bases left in between. The germline V gene has CDR1 MNHEY and CDR2 SMNVEV (reference sequence). The CDR3 spans 13 residues. CDR3: CASTPGRSNEQFF. As DNA, the CDR3 is TGTGCCAGCACCCCCGGAAGATCCAATGAGCAGTTCTTC.

The V gene is TRBV13, the J gene TRBJ2-1, with D unclear. Germline V gene sequence: CDR1 PRHDT, CDR2 FYEKMQ (reference sequence). The V and J ends lost 0 bases and 0 bases respectively, with 6 bases between them. This CDR3 is built from 15 residues. CDR3 residues: CASSLGSRSYNEQFF. Written as DNA, the CDR3 is TGTGCCAGCAGCTTAGGGTCCCGCTCCTACAATGAGCAGTTCTTC.

V gene TRBV9 combines with J gene TRBJ2-1, with 12 bases that match TRBD2. The ends lost 3 bases at V and 7 bases at J; junction bases unmatched: 20. Germline V gene lookup returns CDR1 SGDLS and CDR2 YYNGEE. This CDR3 is 20 amino acids long. DNA of the CDR3: TGTGCCAGCAGCGGTCCTCGACTAGCGGGAGTTTCTCCTCCCCCGAATGAGCAGTTCTTC. This translates into CASSGPRLAGVSPPPNEQFF.

This chain connects TRBV28 to TRBJ1-5, with D possibly matching TRBD1 (6 bases). There are 15 residues in the CDR3. V was clipped by 5 bases and J by 7 bases, with 18 bases between them. Germline CDR1 and CDR2: MDHEN and SYDVKM. The CDR3 spells CASSHPEGGRQPQHF. CDR3 sequence (DNA): TGTGCCAGCAGTCACCCCGAGGGGGGTAGGCAGCCCCAGCATTTT. Full variable domain (outside the CDR3, taken from reference TRBV28 and TRBJ1-5): DVKVTQSSRYLVKRTGEKVFLECVQDMDHENMFWYRQDPGLGLRLIYFSYDVKMKEKGDIPEGYSVSREKKERFSLILESASTNQTSMYLCASSHPEGGRQPQHFGDGTRLSIL.

The chain is built from TRBV4-1 and TRBJ2-7; D not resolved. V lost 3 bases and J 0 bases, leaving 12 bases between the germline ends. The germline gives CDR1 MGHRA, CDR2 YSYEKL. The CDR3 sequence is 15 residues long. This CDR3 reads CASSQTTLDSYEQYF. CDR3 bases: TGCGCCAGCAGCCAGACAACACTGGACTCCTACGAGCAGTACTTC.

The genes are TRBV29-1 and TRBJ2-1; the match to TRBD1 covers 8 bases. V shed 3 bases, J shed 8 bases, and the junction held 3 bases outside the gene matches. Germline CDR1 SQVTM, CDR2 ANQGSEA. This CDR3 comprises 12 residues. Here the CDR3 reads CSVEAGGYEQFF. The CDR3 DNA reads as TGCAGCGTTGAGGCAGGGGGCTATGAGCAGTTCTTC.

The rearrangement links TRBV25-1 to TRBJ2-1; D possibly corresponds to TRBD2 (6 bases). The CDR3 runs 12 residues. Trimming stripped 6 bases from V and 5 bases from J, with 8 bases between. Germline V lookup: CDR1 MGHDK, CDR2 SYGVNS. The CDR3, as DNA: TGTGCCAGCAGCCCGGGAGACAATGAGCAGTTCTTC. Amino acid sequence: CASSPGDNEQFF.